This entry is about one T cell receptor (beta chain). The data were obtained in a study of T cell changes during pregnancy in multiple sclerosis. Produced via immunoSEQ multiplex PCR; TCRdb's table is partial and in-frame only. The sample has fewer than 50,000 clones, approximately 93% seen once. The receptor comes from a female donor with multiple sclerosis, enrolled in a pregnancy study. Sample: CD4+ T cells from peripheral blood mononuclear cells, taken in the third trimester of pregnancy.

Here the CDR3 DNA reads TGTGCCAGCAGCATATCCGGGACAGGGTCTTTTGGCTACACCTTC. Translated, it gives CASSISGTGSFGYTF. The chain combines TRBV5-8 with TRBJ1-2; 9 nucleotides align to TRBD1. The J segment lost 7 bases and the V segment lost 4 bases, leaving 11 bases of the junction unmatched. The CDR3 covers 15 residues. The germline V gene encodes CDR1 SGHTS and CDR2 YDEGEE.